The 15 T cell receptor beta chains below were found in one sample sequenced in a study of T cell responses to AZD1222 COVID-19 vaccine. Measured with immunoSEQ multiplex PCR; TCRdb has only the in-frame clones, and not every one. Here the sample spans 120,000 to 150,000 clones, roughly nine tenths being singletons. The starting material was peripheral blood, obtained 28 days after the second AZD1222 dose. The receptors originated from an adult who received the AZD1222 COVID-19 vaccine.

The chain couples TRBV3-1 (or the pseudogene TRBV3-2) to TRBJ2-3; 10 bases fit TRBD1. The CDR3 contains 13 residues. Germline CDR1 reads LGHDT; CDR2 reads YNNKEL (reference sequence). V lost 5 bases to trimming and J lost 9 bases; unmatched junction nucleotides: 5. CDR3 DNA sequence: TGTGCCAGCAGCTCTCCGGGACAGGGGACGCAGTATTTT. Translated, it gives CASSSPGQGTQYF.

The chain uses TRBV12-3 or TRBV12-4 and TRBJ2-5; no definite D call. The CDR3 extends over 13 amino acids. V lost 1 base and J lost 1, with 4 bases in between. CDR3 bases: TGTGCCAGCAGTTTAGGAGGCCAAGAGACCCAGTACTTC. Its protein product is CASSLGGQETQYF.

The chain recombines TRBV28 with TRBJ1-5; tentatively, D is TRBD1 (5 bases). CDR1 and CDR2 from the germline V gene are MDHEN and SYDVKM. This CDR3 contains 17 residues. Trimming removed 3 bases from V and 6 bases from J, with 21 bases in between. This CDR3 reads CASSFGSAGRVGQPQHF. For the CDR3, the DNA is TGTGCCAGCAGTTTTGGGTCGGCAGGGCGGGTTGGTCAGCCCCAGCATTTT.

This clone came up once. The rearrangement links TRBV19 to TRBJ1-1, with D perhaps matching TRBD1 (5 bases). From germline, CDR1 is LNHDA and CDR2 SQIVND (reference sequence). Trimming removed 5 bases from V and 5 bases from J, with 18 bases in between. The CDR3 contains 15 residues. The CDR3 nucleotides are TGTGCCAGTAGTGCCAGACCGACCCCAGGGACTGAAGCTTTCTTT. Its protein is CASSARPTPGTEAFF. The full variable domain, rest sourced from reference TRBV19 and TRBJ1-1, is DGGITQSPKYLFRKEGQNVTLSCEQNLNHDAMYWYRQDPGQGLRLIYYSQIVNDFQKGDIAEGYSVSREKKESFPLTVTSAQKNPTAFYLCASSARPTPGTEAFFGQGTRLTVV.

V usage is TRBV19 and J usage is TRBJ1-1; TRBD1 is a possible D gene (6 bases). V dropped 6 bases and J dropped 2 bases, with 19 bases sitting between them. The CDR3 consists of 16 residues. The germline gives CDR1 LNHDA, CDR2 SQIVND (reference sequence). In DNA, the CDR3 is TGTGCCAGTAGCCTTAGGCCCGGGGGGCTCAACACTGAAGCTTTCTTT. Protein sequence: CASSLRPGGLNTEAFF.

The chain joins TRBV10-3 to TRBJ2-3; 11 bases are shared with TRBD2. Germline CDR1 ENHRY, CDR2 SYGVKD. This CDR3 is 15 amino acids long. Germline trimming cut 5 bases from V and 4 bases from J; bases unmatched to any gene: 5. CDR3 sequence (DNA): TGTGCCATCAGTAGACTAGCGGGGACCCCAGATACGCAGTATTTT. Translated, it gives CAISRLAGTPDTQYF.

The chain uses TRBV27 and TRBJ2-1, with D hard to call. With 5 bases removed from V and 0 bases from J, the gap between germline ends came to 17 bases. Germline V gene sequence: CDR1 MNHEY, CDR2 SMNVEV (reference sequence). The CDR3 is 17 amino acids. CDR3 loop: CASSPSDWWSSYNEQFF. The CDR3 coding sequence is TGTGCCAGCAGTCCCTCCGACTGGTGGAGCTCCTACAATGAGCAGTTCTTC.

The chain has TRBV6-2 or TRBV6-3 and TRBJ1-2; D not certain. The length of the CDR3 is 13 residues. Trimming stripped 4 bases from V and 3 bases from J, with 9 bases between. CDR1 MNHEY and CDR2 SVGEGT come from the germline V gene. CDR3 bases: TGTGCCAGCAGTTTCTGGGAAGACTATGGCTACACCTTC. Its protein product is CASSFWEDYGYTF.

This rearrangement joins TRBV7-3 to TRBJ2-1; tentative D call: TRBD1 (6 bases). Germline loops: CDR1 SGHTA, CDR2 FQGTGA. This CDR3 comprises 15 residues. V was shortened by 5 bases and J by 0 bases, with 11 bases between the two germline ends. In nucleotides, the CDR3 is TGTGCCAGCAGCCGCGGCAGGGGCTCCTACAATGAGCAGTTCTTC. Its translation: CASSRGRGSYNEQFF.

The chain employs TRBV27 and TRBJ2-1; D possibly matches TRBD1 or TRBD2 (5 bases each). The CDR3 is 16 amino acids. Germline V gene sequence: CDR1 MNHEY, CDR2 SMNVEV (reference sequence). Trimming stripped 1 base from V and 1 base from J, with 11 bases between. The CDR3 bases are TGTGCCAGCAGTTTATACGGGGCCACGTCCTACAATGAGCAGTTCTTC. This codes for CASSLYGATSYNEQFF.

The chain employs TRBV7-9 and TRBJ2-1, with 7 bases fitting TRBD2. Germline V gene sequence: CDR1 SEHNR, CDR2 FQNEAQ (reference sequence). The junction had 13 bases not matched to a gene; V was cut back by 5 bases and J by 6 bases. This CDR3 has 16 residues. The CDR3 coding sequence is TGTGCCAGCAGCCAAGCTTGGCGGGGGACGGGCAATGAGCAGTTCTTC. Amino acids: CASSQAWRGTGNEQFF.

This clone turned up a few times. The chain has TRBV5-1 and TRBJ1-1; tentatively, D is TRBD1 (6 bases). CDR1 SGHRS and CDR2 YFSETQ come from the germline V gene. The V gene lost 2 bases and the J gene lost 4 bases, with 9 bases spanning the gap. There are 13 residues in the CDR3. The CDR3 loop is CASSFTGFTEAFF. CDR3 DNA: TGCGCCAGCAGCTTCACAGGGTTCACTGAAGCTTTCTTT.

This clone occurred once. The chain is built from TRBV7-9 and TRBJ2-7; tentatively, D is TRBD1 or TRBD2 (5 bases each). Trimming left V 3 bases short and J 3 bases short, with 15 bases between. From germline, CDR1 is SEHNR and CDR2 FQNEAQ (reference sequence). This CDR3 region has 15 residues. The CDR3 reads CASSFRDAGHYEQYF. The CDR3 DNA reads TGTGCCAGCAGCTTCCGGGACGCCGGTCACTACGAGCAGTACTTC.

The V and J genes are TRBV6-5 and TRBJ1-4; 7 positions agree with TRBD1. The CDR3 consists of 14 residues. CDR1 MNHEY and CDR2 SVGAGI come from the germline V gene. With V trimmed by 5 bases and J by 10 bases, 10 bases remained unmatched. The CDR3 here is CASSRGQEGGKLFF. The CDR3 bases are TGTGCCAGCAGTCGAGGACAGGAAGGTGGAAAACTGTTTTTT.

CDR3 nucleotide sequence: TGTGCCAGCAGCTTATTCGGCCGCTCCTACGAGCAGTACTTC. It codes for CASSLFGRSYEQYF. This chain uses TRBV5-5 with TRBJ2-7; D is ambiguous. V dropped 2 bases and J dropped 0 bases, with 9 bases sitting between them. Per the germline V gene, CDR1 is SGHKS and CDR2 is YYEKEE (reference sequence). This CDR3 spans 14 amino acids.